This TCR beta chain was observed in a study of T cells in Graves' hyperthyroidism and ophthalmopathy (dated by TCRdb to about 2019). Broadly, across the study: Peripheral blood samples were taken at initial diagnosis, before any treatment was given. TCR V-J signatures able to tell the groups apart were searched for in a discovery cohort of 100 patients, of whom 40 to 45 had Graves' ophthalmopathy and roughly 57 had stable Graves' hyperthyroidism. Prospective prediction of ophthalmopathy was tested in an independent validation cohort consisting of about 19 hyperthyroidism patients and over 15 patients who later progressed to ophthalmopathy. The 100 or so discovery patients were randomly split 7:3 into training and test sets. Thyroid tissue and blood T-cell repertoires from more than five Graves' hyperthyroidism patients were also compared in the study. Once sampling was done, hyperthyroidism patients were given methimazole at a starting dose of 30 mg daily, whereas ophthalmopathy patients were given high-dose intravenous methylprednisolone. TCR Vbeta CDR3 sequencing of some 140 peripheral blood samples (over 40 ophthalmopathy, 75 or so hyperthyroidism and some 17 progressor patients) is reported in the paper.

In the ophthalmopathy patients, disease was moderately to severely active, with a Clinical Activity Score of 3 or more, a NOSPECS grade of 4 or more, and a duration of less than 3 months. Patients with uncontrolled infections, other autoimmune diseases, pregnancy or lactation were excluded. Diagnoses relied on clinical symptoms, serum thyroxine and TRAb, thyroid ultrasound and orbital computed tomography. PBMCs were isolated from approximately 10 ml of fresh peripheral blood by Ficoll-Paque density gradient centrifugation. Total RNA was extracted with Trizol reagent, and quality was checked on an Agilent 2100 Bioanalyzer. The study at large found these results: Most expanded thyroid clonotypes (frequency above 0.001) were also detected in blood, suggesting blood repertoires may reflect thyroid immune responses. No statistical method was used to fix the sample size in advance, and group allocation was not hidden from the investigators. During validation, the model predicted progression to ophthalmopathy a median of approximately 7 months ahead of onset, with almost 71% sensitivity and 72% to 85% specificity. In cross-validation, a model built on a 13 V-J signature told ophthalmopathy apart from stable hyperthyroidism with 85% to 90% sensitivity and about 81% specificity, and in testing the same model reached 80%/75%.

This clonotype was counted many times. What this receptor recognizes is not known. Nothing much larger sits one base from this clone, and base qualities are not available. From the cysteine up to the phenylalanine, the CDR3 has a length of 14 residues. This entry keeps only the CDR3 DNA: 42 bases, framed from base 1. Reading the germline V gene gives CDR1 MDHEN and CDR2 SYDVKM. V gives up 0 bases and J gives up 5 bases, and the segment between their germline ends measures 10 bases. Amplification of TCR beta CDR3 regions was carried out from RNA transcripts. For the first round of RT-PCR on the TCR CDR3, the HTBI primer set was used together with the Qiagen OneStep RT-PCR kit. The libraries were constructed in a second round of multiplex PCR and then size-selected and purified. Libraries were sequenced paired-end with 100 bp reads on an Illumina HiSeq2000. In the authors' own workflow: SOAPnuke was used to process the raw data, with reads discarded if the reads contained adapters or uncalled bases, had a mean Phred below 15, or lacked an exact constant-primer or identifier match. High-quality paired reads were merged using COPE v1.2.5, and each unique nucleotide sequence was defined as a clonotype. MiTCR v1.1 was used to align clonotypes to the IMGT TRBV, TRBD and TRBJ reference segments. Only V-J combinations with frequency above 0.0001, covering 99% to 99.2% of repertoires, were analysed. A TCS score was defined as the ratio of F50 (clonal expansion) to E x V (chaos), with BLOSUM62-based TCRdist applied between CDR3 peptides within each V-J. Welch's t-statistics and random forest reduced fewer than 600 V-J features to roughly 13, which were used in a naive Bayes classifier (R e1071). TCRdb reran the public reads through fastp at Q25 and MiXCR, keeping productive beta chains. One record per CDR3 amino acid sequence lists the most common genes and DNA. None of the V and J calls come from the authors' own analysis; TCRdb made them. This sample holds approximately 690,000 distinct CDR3 sequences; about 14% were observed only once. The ten largest clones capture around 12% of the sample.

The receptor was derived from a woman aged 45 to 65 with Graves' ophthalmopathy. Recombination connected TRBV28 to TRBJ1-1, and perhaps TRBD1 as D gene, on 5 matching bases. Material for sequencing was blood. The CDR3 is CASSLWGTATEAFF. The nucleotides read TGTGCCAGCAGTTTATGGGGGACCGCGACTGAAGCTTTCTTT. The full variable domain, completed from the reference TRBV28 and TRBJ1-1 proteins outside the CDR3, reads DVKVTQSSRYLVKRTGEKVFLECVQDMDHENMFWYRQDPGLGLRLIYFSYDVKMKEKGDIPEGYSVSREKKERFSLILESASTNQTSMYLCASSLWGTATEAFFGQGTRLTVV.